This TCR beta chain originates from a study of T-cell reconstitution after alpha-beta-depleted transplantation in children. Whole-study findings and limits: T-cell numbers and diversity one year post-transplant derived largely from freshly generated T cells.

Preparing the TCRbeta library involved the use of unique molecular identifiers. TCRdb re-derived calls from the PCR reads in MiXCR, one entry per CDR3 protein. The sample carries 350,000 to 500,000 distinct CDR3 sequences, roughly two fifths recorded once. V was shortened by 0 bases and J by 0 bases, with 11 bases between the two germline ends. This CDR3 comprises 16 residues. Per germline, CDR1 SGDLS and CDR2 YYNGEE. Concerning this clonotype itself: The antigen is not known.

The sequence was obtained from a girl aged 2 to 10 with aplastic anemia, due to receive a stem cell transplant. This material consisted of PBMCs, taken before TCRalphabeta/CD19-depleted stem cell transplant. This chain uses TRBV9 with TRBJ2-3, with no clear D. The CDR3 reads CASSVESVPSTDTQYF. In DNA form, the CDR3 reads TGTGCCAGCAGCGTAGAGTCGGTCCCAAGCACAGATACGCAGTATTTT.